This T cell receptor (beta chain) was identified during a study of OX40 agonist ivuxolimab in advanced cancers. Study in general: Patients were treated with ivuxolimab, an agonistic anti-OX40 (CD134) antibody. Dose-escalation patients' cancers were hepatocellular carcinoma, melanoma, renal cell or head and neck cancer.

Study-wide results and caveats: No determination was made of the antigen specificity of the expanded peripheral T cells.

Profiling relied on immunoSEQ multiplex PCR, and the TCRdb table lists in-frame clones only, not all of them. The sample holds 40,000 to 60,000 clones; 80% to 90% are singletons and the top ten take around half. With regard to this clone: The antigen remains unidentified.

This CDR3 is built from 14 residues. The source of this sequence is an adult with an advanced solid tumor such as melanoma, head and neck, liver or kidney cancer. Material: CD4+ or CD8+ T cells sorted from blood, obtained in a trial of the OX40 agonist ivuxolimab. The rearrangement joins TRBV21-1 to TRBJ2-1; the table's TRBD2 call for D was not verified on the DNA. TRBV21-1 represents a pseudogene. CDR3 residues: CARVGGPPYNEQFF. The CDR3 nucleotides are TGTGCCAGGGTGGGGGGACCTCCCTACAATGAGCAGTTCTTC.